The rows below give T cell receptor beta chains drawn from one sample of a study of radiotherapy plus CTLA-4 blockade in lung cancer. Some clones are missing from TCRdb's copy, which holds only in-frame ones; the method was immunoSEQ multiplex PCR. Here the sample spans 40,000 to 55,000 clones, about 88% being singletons. The sample was peripheral blood, taken from a patient treated with radiotherapy plus ipilimumab. The receptors shown here come from a human donor with non-small cell lung cancer that progressed on radiotherapy plus ipilimumab. Some clones in this sample may be carry-over from other donors' samples. The CDR3 runs from the conserved cysteine through the conserved F or W. D genes are given only for firm matches. The size of a clone is reported for some rows only, either as once, few or many, or as a class for expanded clones.

CDR3: CASSRGLADEQFF
DNA: TGTGCCAGCAGCCGCGGACTAGCAGATGAGCAGTTCTTC
size: few
J: TRBJ2-1
V: TRBV14
D: TRBD2

CDR3: CASSQDPVVYGYTF
DNA: TGCGCCAGCAGCCAAGATCCGGTAGTCTATGGCTACACCTTC
size: -
J: TRBJ1-2
V: TRBV4-3
D: -

CDR3: CASGAFYGYTF
DNA: TGTGCCAGTGGGGCATTCTATGGCTACACCTTC
size: -
J: TRBJ1-2
V: TRBV19
D: -

CDR3: CASSGTGVQPQHF
DNA: TGTGCCAGCAGTGGGACAGGGGTTCAGCCCCAGCATTTT
size: -
J: TRBJ1-5
V: TRBV6-1
D: TRBD1

CDR3: CASSDRGTEAFF
DNA: TGTGCCAGCAGCGATAGGGGCACTGAAGCTTTCTTT
size: -
J: TRBJ1-1
V: TRBV2
D: -

CDR3: CATAAGQGLNQPQHF
DNA: TGTGCCACCGCGGCTGGACAGGGCCTCAATCAGCCCCAGCATTTT
size: -
J: TRBJ1-5
V: TRBV15
D: TRBD1

CDR3: CASNKGAGGNTDTQYF
DNA: TGCGCCAGCAACAAGGGAGCGGGAGGGAACACAGATACGCAGTATTTT
size: -
J: TRBJ2-3
V: TRBV5-1
D: TRBD2

CDR3: CASSMTGDEQYF
DNA: TGTGCCAGCAGCATGACAGGGGACGAGCAGTACTTC
size: -
J: TRBJ2-7
V: TRBV7-9
D: TRBD1

CDR3: CASSSNPGVGEQFF
DNA: TGTGCCAGCAGCAGTAACCCGGGAGTAGGTGAGCAGTTCTTC
size: -
J: TRBJ2-1
V: TRBV7-2
D: -

CDR3: CASSLADGLAEQYF
DNA: TGTGCCAGCAGCTTAGCGGACGGACTGGCGGAGCAGTACTTC
size: -
J: TRBJ2-7
V: TRBV7-9
D: -

CDR3: CASSQDYNTDTQYF
DNA: TGTGCCAGCAGCCAGGACTACAACACAGATACGCAGTATTTT
size: -
J: TRBJ2-3
V: TRBV5-4
D: -

CDR3: CASTTGVGTEAFF
DNA: TGTGCCAGTACAACCGGTGTTGGCACTGAAGCTTTCTTT
size: -
J: TRBJ1-1
V: TRBV19
D: -

CDR3: CASSLYGEGVYNEQFF
DNA: TGCGCCAGCAGCTTGTACGGGGAGGGAGTATACAATGAGCAGTTCTTC
size: -
J: TRBJ2-1
V: TRBV5-1
D: TRBD2

CDR3: CASSLETSGNYEQYF
DNA: TGCGCCAGCAGCTTGGAAACTAGCGGGAACTACGAGCAGTACTTC
size: -
J: TRBJ2-7
V: TRBV5-1
D: TRBD2

CDR3: CASNGGGAGIGELFF
DNA: TGTGCCAGTAACGGCGGGGGGGCCGGGATCGGGGAGCTGTTTTTT
size: -
J: TRBJ2-2
V: TRBV19
D: TRBD2

CDR3: CAISESGQGNYGYTF
DNA: TGTGCCATCAGTGAGTCGGGGCAGGGTAACTATGGCTACACCTTC
size: -
J: TRBJ1-2
V: TRBV10-3
D: -

CDR3: CASSIPGLPQHF
DNA: TGTGCCAGTAGTATCCCGGGTCTGCCCCAGCATTTT
size: -
J: TRBJ1-5
V: TRBV19
D: -

CDR3: CASSSGDRTYGYTF
DNA: TGTGCCAGCAGTTCGGGGGACAGAACCTATGGCTACACCTTC
size: -
J: TRBJ1-2
V: TRBV27
D: TRBD1

CDR3: CASSLTLGLAASYNEQFF
DNA: TGTGCCAGCAGCTTAACGCTAGGCCTAGCGGCGTCCTACAATGAGCAGTTCTTC
size: -
J: TRBJ2-1
V: TRBV7-8
D: TRBD2

CDR3: CASKPGAGGNYGYTF
DNA: TGTGCCAGCAAACCCGGGGCAGGGGGTAACTATGGCTACACCTTC
size: few
J: TRBJ1-2
V: TRBV5-6
D: TRBD1

CDR3: CASSHGTSGSYEQYF
DNA: TGTGCCAGCAGCCACGGGACTAGCGGATCCTACGAGCAGTACTTC
size: few
J: TRBJ2-7
V: TRBV7-9
D: TRBD2

CDR3: CAWSTRAEQPQHF
DNA: TGTGCCTGGAGTACCAGGGCTGAACAGCCCCAGCATTTT
size: -
J: TRBJ1-5
V: TRBV30
D: -

CDR3: CASSLLGHEDTQYF
DNA: TGTGCCAGCAGCTTATTGGGCCACGAGGATACGCAGTATTTT
size: -
J: TRBJ2-3
V: TRBV7-3
D: -

CDR3: CATVRDSSYNEQFF
DNA: TGTGCCACGGTCCGGGACAGCTCCTACAATGAGCAGTTCTTC
size: -
J: TRBJ2-1
V: TRBV10-3
D: TRBD1

CDR3: CASTPRTGSYNEQFF
DNA: TGTGCCAGTACCCCTCGAACAGGGTCCTACAATGAGCAGTTCTTC
size: once
J: TRBJ2-1
V: TRBV19
D: -

CDR3: CASSSGTGDETQYF
DNA: TGCGCCAGCAGCTCCGGGACAGGGGATGAGACCCAGTACTTC
size: -
J: TRBJ2-5
V: TRBV5-1
D: TRBD1

CDR3: CASSQGTAGDYGYTF
DNA: TGCGCCAGCAGCCAAGGGACGGCAGGGGACTATGGCTACACCTTC
size: -
J: TRBJ1-2
V: TRBV4-3
D: -

CDR3: CASMKEGTWAFF
DNA: TGTGCCAGCATGAAGGAGGGAACTTGGGCTTTCTTT
size: many
J: TRBJ1-1
V: TRBV2
D: -

CDR3: CASSSPMNTEAFF
DNA: TGTGCCAGCAGTTCCCCCATGAACACTGAAGCTTTCTTT
size: -
J: TRBJ1-1
V: TRBV6-6
D: -

CDR3: CASSSWGLAGVSDTQYF
DNA: TGTGCCAGTAGTTCTTGGGGACTAGCGGGAGTGTCAGATACGCAGTATTTT
size: -
J: TRBJ2-3
V: TRBV19
D: TRBD2

CDR3: CASSIRKGLAGMSYNEQFF
DNA: TGTGCCAGTAGTATAAGGAAGGGACTAGCGGGAATGTCCTACAATGAGCAGTTCTTC
size: -
J: TRBJ2-1
V: TRBV19
D: TRBD2

CDR3: CASGYTFYGYTF
DNA: TGTGCCAGCGGCTACACGTTCTATGGCTACACCTTC
size: -
J: TRBJ1-2
V: TRBV7-2
D: -

CDR3: CATSRDPAGVGNEQFF
DNA: TGTGCCACCAGCAGAGATCCAGCGGGAGTGGGGAATGAGCAGTTCTTC
size: -
J: TRBJ2-1
V: TRBV15
D: TRBD2

CDR3: CASSLGDSLQPQHF
DNA: TGTGCCAGCAGCTTAGGAGACAGTCTCCAGCCCCAGCATTTT
size: -
J: TRBJ1-5
V: TRBV7-9
D: -

CDR3: CASSAVGGEFYEQYF
DNA: TGTGCCAGCAGCGCTGTAGGGGGAGAATTCTACGAGCAGTACTTC
size: once
J: TRBJ2-7
V: TRBV5-4
D: -

CDR3: CSTTGDTDTQYF
DNA: TGCAGCACCACGGGGGACACAGATACGCAGTATTTT
size: -
J: TRBJ2-3
V: TRBV29-1
D: -

CDR3: CASSLGDYNEQFF
DNA: TGTGCCAGCAGCTTGGGAGACTACAATGAGCAGTTCTTC
size: -
J: TRBJ2-1
V: TRBV5-6
D: -

CDR3: CASSLATGIAAGANVLTF
DNA: TGTGCCAGCAGCCTTGCAACAGGGATAGCCGCTGGGGCCAACGTCCTGACTTTC
size: -
J: TRBJ2-6
V: TRBV9
D: -

CDR3: CASSLAGVPDTQYF
DNA: TGTGCCAGCTCACTAGCGGGAGTCCCAGATACGCAGTATTTT
size: -
J: TRBJ2-3
V: TRBV25-1
D: TRBD2

CDR3: CATSRDGAQYGYTF
DNA: TGTGCCACCAGCAGAGATGGGGCCCAATATGGCTACACCTTC
size: -
J: TRBJ1-2
V: TRBV15
D: -

CDR3: CASSPGNQETQYF
DNA: TGCGCCAGCAGCCCGGGGAACCAAGAGACCCAGTACTTC
size: -
J: TRBJ2-5
V: TRBV5-1
D: -

CDR3: CASSGGGLGGKNEQFF
DNA: TGTGCCAGCAGTGGCGGGGGGCTAGGCGGGAAAAATGAGCAGTTCTTC
size: -
J: TRBJ2-1
V: TRBV6-4
D: TRBD2

CDR3: CASSLEGQGKNIQYF
DNA: TGCGCCAGCAGCTTGGAGGGACAGGGGAAAAACATTCAGTACTTC
size: -
J: TRBJ2-4
V: TRBV5-1
D: TRBD1

CDR3: CASSADRGNQPQHF
DNA: TGTGCCAGCAGCGCCGACAGGGGTAATCAGCCCCAGCATTTT
size: -
J: TRBJ1-5
V: TRBV7-2
D: TRBD1

CDR3: CASSQQGTPYEQYF
DNA: TGCGCCAGCAGTCAACAGGGGACCCCCTACGAGCAGTACTTC
size: once
J: TRBJ2-7
V: TRBV10-2
D: TRBD1

CDR3: CAISESEGGLYNEQFF
DNA: TGTGCCATCAGTGAGTCCGAAGGGGGACTATACAATGAGCAGTTCTTC
size: -
J: TRBJ2-1
V: TRBV10-3
D: -

CDR3: CASSQTGRETQYF
DNA: TGCGCCAGCAGCCAGACAGGAAGAGAGACCCAGTACTTC
size: -
J: TRBJ2-5
V: TRBV4-3
D: -

CDR3: CASSSTGSPTEAFF
DNA: TGTGCCAGCTCATCGACAGGGTCGCCCACTGAAGCTTTCTTT
size: -
J: TRBJ1-1
V: TRBV18
D: TRBD1

CDR3: CASSLADFYQETQYF
DNA: TGTGCCAGCAGCTTAGCCGACTTTTACCAAGAGACCCAGTACTTC
size: -
J: TRBJ2-5
V: TRBV7-8
D: -

CDR3: CASSSDRAEAFF
DNA: TGTGCCAGCAGCTCCGACAGGGCTGAAGCTTTCTTT
size: few
J: TRBJ1-1
V: TRBV11-2
D: TRBD1

CDR3: CASSSRGTGTDTQYF
DNA: TGTGCCAGCAGTTCTCGGGGGACAGGCACAGATACGCAGTATTTT
size: -
J: TRBJ2-3
V: TRBV27
D: -

CDR3: CASSPQGTYNEQFF
DNA: TGTGCCAGCAGCCCACAGGGAACCTACAATGAGCAGTTCTTC
size: -
J: TRBJ2-1
V: TRBV11-2
D: -

CDR3: CASSLSLARGEQFF
DNA: TGTGCCAGCAGCTTATCCCTAGCTCGTGGGGAGCAGTTCTTC
size: few
J: TRBJ2-1
V: TRBV5-4
D: -

CDR3: CASSSGGSISYEQYF
DNA: TGTGCCAGCAGCTCGGGGGGGAGCATCTCCTACGAGCAGTACTTC
size: -
J: TRBJ2-7
V: TRBV7-9
D: TRBD2

CDR3: CASSPLGGVKTEAFF
DNA: TGTGCCAGCAGCCCCCTGGGGGGGGTGAAGACTGAAGCTTTCTTT
size: -
J: TRBJ1-1
V: TRBV11-2
D: -